The 29 T cell receptor beta chains presented below share a single source sample, sequenced in a study of lung T cells in sarcoidosis with Löfgren's syndrome. TCRdb itself ran the reads through MiXCR, one entry per CDR3 protein. The table shows about 19,000 distinct CDR3 sequences, with roughly 21% occurring only once. Sequencing was performed on CD4+ T cells from bronchoalveolar lavage. These receptors originate from a human donor with sarcoidosis (Löfgren's syndrome or another form), or a control subject (not recorded which).

This clonotype was seen at least ten times. V usage is TRBV20-1 and J usage is TRBJ2-7; 7 bases fit TRBD2. J was trimmed by 4 bases and V by 0 bases; bases with no gene match: 15. CDR3 length: 17 residues. Germline V gene sequence: CDR1 DFQATT, CDR2 SNEGSKA (reference sequence). The CDR3 bases are TGCAGTGCTAGAGATGGACACCTTCTAGCGGAAGAGTACGAGCAGTACTTC. As protein: CSARDGHLLAEEYEQYF.

Ten or more counts support this clonotype. DNA of the CDR3: TGTGCCAGCAGCCAAGGTGGTTGGATCAATGAGCAGTTCTTC. It encodes CASSQGGWINEQFF. J is TRBJ2-1 and V is TRBV7-9; D is unclear. Trimming took off 5 bases at V and 6 bases at J, with 14 bases between the two ends. Germline loops: CDR1 SEHNR, CDR2 FQNEAQ (reference sequence). CDR3 length: 14 residues.

Details on this clonotype: At one end, the junction sequence differs from germline, possibly due to a read error. This chain connects TRBV6-5 to TRBJ1-3, with unresolved D. Germline V gives CDR1 MNHEY, CDR2 SVGAGI. The CDR3 runs 15 residues. The CDR3 spells CASSYQRIPGDTIYF. The CDR3 nucleotides are TGTGCCAGCAGTTACCAACGGATCCCTGGAGACACCATATATTTT.

Comment on this clonotype: Given a much more abundant clone one base away, this may be a read error. V and J are TRBV20-1 and TRBJ2-2; TRBD2 aligns across 9 bases. The CDR3 has 14 amino acids. The germline V gene has CDR1 DFQATT and CDR2 SNEGSKA (reference sequence). The CDR3 DNA is TGCAGTGCTAGAATAGCGGGAGAGGCCGGGGATCTGTTTTTT. Protein sequence: CSARIAGEAGDLFF.

This clonotype was observed many times. CDR3 residues: CASSLSSWQAGQYF. The CDR3 DNA is TGTGCCAGCAGCTTATCCAGTTGGCAGGCTGGGCAGTACTTC. V is TRBV7-2 and J is TRBJ2-7; no clear D. CDR3 length equals 14 residues. Looked up from germline, CDR1 is SGHTA and CDR2 is FQGNSA. Between the trimmed V and J ends, which lost 2 bases and 9 bases, there was a span of 17 bases.

This clonotype was counted ten times or more. The chain carries TRBV12-3 or TRBV12-4 and TRBJ2-7; D is unclear. CDR3 length equals 11 residues. V lost 3 bases and J 3 bases, leaving 3 bases between the germline ends. Here the CDR3 reads CASSFGYEQYF. The CDR3, as DNA: TGTGCCAGCAGTTTTGGCTACGAGCAGTACTTC.

The CDR3 loop reads CATTGGNTEAFF. CDR3 in DNA: TGTGCCACCACAGGGGGCAACACTGAAGCTTTCTTT. The chain carries TRBV12-3 or TRBV12-4 and TRBJ1-1; 9 nucleotides line up with TRBD1. V dropped 10 bases and J dropped 2; count of bases not matched to a gene: 2. This CDR3 has 12 amino acids.

As to this clonotype: Possible read error: a much larger clone is one base away. The rearrangement uses TRBV20-1 and TRBJ2-5; D remains unclear. V was pared by 8 bases and J by 6 bases, with 19 bases between. Germline assignment: CDR1 DFQATT and CDR2 SNEGSKA (reference sequence). The CDR3 has 13 amino acids. The CDR3 loop is CSSNSPLDKTQYF. In DNA, the CDR3 is TGCAGTTCTAACAGTCCCCTAGACAAGACCCAGTACTTC.

In this sample, this clonotype turned up many times. The CDR3 nucleotides are TGTGCCATCAGTCAGTACACAGATACGCAGTATTTT. Encoded protein: CAISQYTDTQYF. The chain uses TRBV10-3 and TRBJ2-3; no clear D. Germline CDR1 reads ENHRY; CDR2 reads SYGVKD. V was shortened by 5 bases and J by 2 bases, with 5 bases between the two germline ends. This CDR3 has 12 residues.

This clonotype came up many times. The J gene is TRBJ2-1, the V gene TRBV20-1, with D perhaps matching TRBD1 or TRBD2 (5 bases each). V lost 3 bases and J lost 6, with 15 bases in between. The length of the CDR3 is 14 residues. Germline V gene lookup returns CDR1 DFQATT and CDR2 SNEGSKA (reference sequence). The CDR3 spells CSASVGTRGNEQFF. As DNA, the CDR3 is TGCAGTGCTAGTGTAGGGACCAGAGGCAATGAGCAGTTCTTC.

This chain links TRBV29-1 with TRBJ1-2; perhaps TRBD1 as D (6 bases). Trimming removed 4 bases from V and 3 bases from J, with 12 bases in between. Germline lookup yields CDR1 SQVTM and CDR2 ANQGSEA. The CDR3 has 13 residues. The DNA of the CDR3 is TGCAGCGTTGCGCAGGGGACTTACTATGGCTACACCTTC. Its protein is CSVAQGTYYGYTF.

About this clonotype: A much larger clone differs by one base, so this may be a read error. V usage is TRBV7-3 and J usage is TRBJ2-1, with 9 bases aligning to TRBD2. The trim removed 8 bases at V and 2 bases at J, leaving 4 bases unmatched. Germline loops: CDR1 SGHTA, CDR2 FQGTGA. This CDR3 is built from 14 residues. In DNA form, the CDR3 reads TGTGCCAGCGGCTCTAGCGGGACCTACAATGAGCAGTTCTTC. Protein: CASGSSGTYNEQFF.

In its sample, this clonotype ranks as medium-sized. The gene calls are TRBV20-1 and TRBJ2-1, with D unresolved. This CDR3 is 15 amino acids long. Germline V gene sequence: CDR1 DFQATT, CDR2 SNEGSKA (reference sequence). The ends were cut back, 3 bases at V and 0 bases at J, with 12 bases in the middle. CDR3 protein: CSARALVSSYNEQFF. CDR3 bases: TGCAGTGCTAGGGCCCTTGTCAGCTCCTACAATGAGCAGTTCTTC.

A word on this clonotype: This may arise from a read error, as a much more abundant clone is one base away. The chain couples TRBV24-1 to TRBJ2-7; weak D call: TRBD1 (6 bases). CDR1 and CDR2 (germline): KGHDR, SFDVKD. The CDR3 is 13 residues long. Between the trimmed V and J ends, which lost 9 bases and 5 bases, there was a span of 16 bases. CDR3 protein: CATSPWAGDEQYF. The DNA for the CDR3 is TGTGCCACCTCCCCGTGGGCAGGGGACGAGCAGTACTTC.

This clonotype was counted a few times. A single base separates this from a much larger clone, so it may be a read error. The V and J genes are TRBV6-6 and TRBJ2-5; tentatively, D is TRBD1 (5 bases). Germline CDR1 reads MNHNY; CDR2 reads SVGAGI (reference sequence). This CDR3 spans 14 amino acids. The CDR3 protein is CASGYATVQETQYF. The CDR3 DNA reads TGTGCCAGCGGTTACGCGACAGTGCAAGAGACCCAGTACTTC.

This clonotype was recorded only once. This sequence may be a read error, since a much larger clone differs from it by one base. The V call is TRBV7-8, the J call TRBJ1-4; D is perhaps TRBD1 (5 bases). V was pared by 4 bases and J by 5 bases, with 8 bases between. CDR3 length equals 13 residues. Germline CDR1 is SGHVS and CDR2 is FQNEAQ. In DNA, the CDR3 is TGTGCCAGCAGCTCACAGGCAAATGAAAAACTGTTTTTT. It specifies CASSSQANEKLFF.

This clonotype was counted many times. The chain carries TRBV20-1 and TRBJ2-7; 8 bases are a match to TRBD2. Germline loops: CDR1 DFQATT, CDR2 SNEGSKA (reference sequence). The CDR3 is made up of 14 amino acids. The V gene end was trimmed by 1 base and the J gene end by 1 base; junction bases not matched to a gene: 3. The CDR3 here is CSARVGGGSYEQYF. As DNA, the CDR3 is TGCAGTGCTAGAGTCGGCGGGGGGTCCTACGAGCAGTACTTC.

This clonotype was seen a few times. The chain is built from TRBV5-1 and TRBJ2-2; 10 bases fit TRBD2. This CDR3 region has 17 residues. Germline CDR1 is SGHRS and CDR2 is YFSETQ. V lost 4 bases and J lost 6; bases outside the gene matches: 12. CDR3 in amino acids: CASSTGAGGLGPGELFF. As DNA, the CDR3 is TGCGCCAGCAGCACCGGAGCGGGAGGGCTGGGGCCCGGGGAGCTGTTTTTT.

As concerns this clonotype: A read error may be the cause here, since a much bigger clone is one base away. The CDR3 nucleotides are TGTGCCAGCAGCCCACGACTAGAGGAAGTTACGGATGAGCAGTTCTTC. Translated: CASSPRLEEVTDEQFF. The chain links TRBV5-4 to TRBJ2-1; D may be TRBD2 (6 bases). The CDR3 totals 16 residues. The V end lost 4 bases, the J end lost 8 bases, and 22 bases lay between the germline ends. Germline loops: CDR1 SGHNT, CDR2 YYREEE (reference sequence).

In its sample, this clonotype was seen many times. The V and J genes are TRBV7-2 and TRBJ2-7, with D possibly matching TRBD1 (6 bases). The CDR3 is 14 residues long. CDR1 and CDR2 (germline): SGHTA, FQGNSA. Trimming pared 5 bases from V and 1 base from J, leaving 12 bases between. The CDR3 nucleotides read TGTGCCAGCAGCACGGACAGCGGTTCCTACGAGCAGTACTTC. It encodes CASSTDSGSYEQYF.

The chain has TRBV11-2 and TRBJ2-5, with D hard to call. The V end lost 4 bases, the J end lost 4 bases, and 16 bases lay between the germline ends. The CDR3 covers 15 residues. Germline loops: CDR1 SGHAT, CDR2 FQNNGV. The CDR3, as DNA: TGTGCCAGCAGCTCGGGTACCGGGCTCAGAGAGACCCAGTACTTC. This codes for CASSSGTGLRETQYF.

The V gene is TRBV28, the J gene TRBJ2-3; maybe TRBD1 (5 bases). The tail of the sequence fits TRBJ1-5 better, so the J call may be wrong. From germline, CDR1 is MDHEN and CDR2 SYDVKM. This CDR3 is 14 amino acids long. The CDR3 bases are TGTGCCAGCAGTCCCCCAGGGAGCATAGATACGCAGCATTTT. As protein: CASSPPGSIDTQHF.

This clonotype came up many times. The chain uses TRBV28 and TRBJ1-5; TRBD1 might be the D (6 bases). Trimming took 4 bases from V and 6 from J, leaving 13 bases between them. Per the germline V gene, CDR1 is MDHEN and CDR2 is SYDVKM. The CDR3 runs to 14 residues. CDR3 protein: CASSWGAAGQPQHF. As DNA, the CDR3 is TGTGCCAGCAGTTGGGGGGCAGCAGGTCAGCCCCAGCATTTT. Drawing the rest from reference TRBV28 and TRBJ1-5, the complete variable domain is DVKVTQSSRYLVKRTGEKVFLECVQDMDHENMFWYRQDPGLGLRLIYFSYDVKMKEKGDIPEGYSVSREKKERFSLILESASTNQTSMYLCASSWGAAGQPQHFGDGTRLSIL.

With respect to this clonotype: A single base separates this from a much larger clone, so it may be a read error. The V gene is TRBV4-1, the J gene TRBJ2-7; D might be TRBD1 (6 bases). V was clipped by 1 base and J by 2 bases, with 15 bases between them. Germline V gene sequence: CDR1 MGHRA, CDR2 YSYEKL. The CDR3 runs 16 residues. CDR3 protein: CASSQGGLQETYEQYF. CDR3 nucleotides: TGCGCCAGCAGCCAAGGGGGGCTACAGGAAACCTACGAGCAGTACTTC.

This clonotype was counted only a few times. It may be a read error: a sequence one base away is much more abundant. V and J are TRBV6-1 and TRBJ2-7; TRBD1 might be the D (6 bases). Germline loops: CDR1 MNHNS, CDR2 SASEGT. This CDR3 spans 12 amino acids. CDR3 sequence reads: CASRTDSCEQYF. CDR3 coding DNA: TGTGCCAGCCGGACAGACTCCTGCGAGCAGTACTTC.

This clonotype was observed many times. The rearrangement links TRBV5-1 to TRBJ2-4, with 11 bases that match TRBD2. The germline V gene encodes CDR1 SGHRS and CDR2 YFSETQ. With 3 bases clipped from V and 9 bases from J, the junction kept 11 bases outside the gene matches. The CDR3 runs to 16 residues. CDR3 amino acids: CASSSGLAAIKAIQYF. In DNA, the CDR3 is TGCGCCAGCAGCTCGGGACTAGCGGCGATAAAGGCCATTCAGTACTTC. Full variable domain (remainder filled in from reference TRBV5-1 and TRBJ2-4): KAGVTQTPRYLIKTRGQQVTLSCSPISGHRSVSWYQQTPGQGLQFLFEYFSETQRNKGNFPGRFSGRQFSNSRSEMNVSTLELGDSALYLCASSSGLAAIKAIQYFGAGTRLSVL.

This clonotype was found a few times. The chain recombines TRBV3-1 with TRBJ2-1; the match to TRBD2 covers 10 bases. The CDR3 totals 16 residues. Per the germline V gene, CDR1 is LGHDT and CDR2 is YNNKEL (reference sequence). Unmatched junction bases numbered 4, after V lost 4 bases and J lost 1 base. CDR3 in amino acids: CASSPPTSGSYNEQFF. In DNA, the CDR3 is TGTGCCAGCAGCCCCCCGACTAGCGGGTCCTACAATGAGCAGTTCTTC.

This clonotype was counted at least ten times. The chain carries TRBV19 and TRBJ1-5; D is unclear. Trimming shortened V by 6 bases and J by 4 bases, and 13 bases separated the two germline ends. CDR3 length: 14 residues. CDR1 and CDR2 (germline): LNHDA, SQIVND (reference sequence). CDR3 in amino acids: CASSPYNLNQPQHF. CDR3 DNA: TGTGCCAGTAGCCCCTACAACCTAAATCAGCCCCAGCATTTT.

Note on this clonotype: Relative to the germline gene, one junction end is altered; a read error may explain this. The chain is built from TRBV7-9 and TRBJ1-1; D might be TRBD1 (6 bases). Per the germline V gene, CDR1 is SEHNR and CDR2 is FQNEAQ (reference sequence). This CDR3 has 17 amino acids. The CDR3 DNA sequence: TGTGCCAGCAGCCCCATCCTTAACAGGGCGGCGAACACTGAAGCTTCCTTT. Amino acid sequence: CASSPILNRAANTEASF.